Listed here are 5 T cell receptor beta chains from one sample, sequenced in a study of T cells in women clearing cervical HPV infection. TCRdb keeps only in-frame clones here, not all; method: immunoSEQ multiplex PCR. The sample table sets out 20,000 to 25,000 clones. Sequenced input: blood buffy coat. The source is a woman between 18 and 70 years old with a cervical HPV16 infection that either progressed to CIN3+ or cleared (not recorded which).

In the case of this clone: The CDR3 end is not reached by the read, which stops 3 residues before it; the germline J gene fills it in. The gene calls are TRBV6-2 or TRBV6-3 and TRBJ1-2; D unclear. CDR1 is MNHEY, CDR2 SVGEGT, per germline. The CDR3 runs 13 residues. This chain's CDR3 is CASSYLGDYDYTF. The sequenced CDR3 bases are TGTGCCAGCAGTTACTTGGGAGACTACGAC.

Note on this clone: The read terminates 3 residues before the CDR3 end, so the remaining end is supplied by the germline J gene. The chain links TRBV20-1 to TRBJ2-1; 11 bases agree with TRBD2. CDR1 and CDR2 (germline): DFQATT, SNEGSKA (reference sequence). The CDR3 extends over 17 amino acids. V was clipped by 3 bases and J by 8 bases; unmatched bases: 15. CDR3: CSASEKWASGRRDEQFF. The CDR3 bases that were read are TGCAGTGCTAGTGAAAAATGGGCTAGCGGGAGGAGGGATGAG.

With respect to this clone: The CDR3 end lies 3 residues beyond the end of the read and is filled in from the germline J gene. The genes are TRBV20-1 and TRBJ2-2, with a weak D call TRBD1 (5 bases). Germline V CDR1 and CDR2: DFQATT, SNEGSKA (reference sequence). CDR3 length equals 15 residues. The CDR3 DNA, read in part, is TGCAGTGCTAGAGATGCTGCCAGGGCCCTTGAAAAG. Residues: CSARDAARALEK. The whole CDR3 protein is CSARDAARALEKLFF.

Details on this clone: With the read ending 3 residues before the CDR3 end, the germline J gene is used to fill in that end. This chain connects TRBV12-3 or TRBV12-4 to TRBJ2-7; D is unresolved. There are 11 residues in the CDR3. V was clipped by 6 bases and J by 3 bases, with 6 bases between them. This CDR3 reads CASSPNYEQYF. The part of the CDR3 DNA that was read is TGTGCCAGCAGCCCCAACTACGAG.

Comment on this clone: Read data end 3 residues before the CDR3 end; the end is taken from the germline J gene. V is TRBV6-1 and J is TRBJ2-4, with TRBD1 as a possible D gene (6 bases). CDR1 is MNHNS and CDR2 is SASEGT in the germline V gene. The CDR3 has 13 residues. The part of the CDR3 DNA that was read is TGTGCCAGCAGTCAAGGACAGTTCTATGGT. Translating gives CASSQGQFYG. The CDR3 reads in full as CASSQGQFYGQYF.